The clone carrying this T cell receptor beta chain was counted a few times. As yet, its antigen is unknown. A read error may produce the germline difference seen at one junction end. Three rounds of nested PCR, following a modified ARM-PCR protocol, produced the TCRbeta library. TCRdb recomputed calls from the multiplex PCR reads with MiXCR, one row per CDR3 protein. The sample includes just over 200,000 distinct CDR3 sequences, 60% to 75% of them seen just once. This sample's RNA came from whole unsorted tissue. The CDR3 has 16 residues. Germline assignment: CDR1 SGHAT and CDR2 FQNNGV. This specimen belongs to a study of tumor and adjacent non-tumor tissue in lung cancer. Study at large: Aged about 30 to 76 years, patients included roughly 10 men and 5 women with stage I to III disease. Study outcomes and limitations: TCR diversity was significantly greater in tumor than normal lung tissue. Tumor TCR diversity, when higher, was linked to shorter survival. Normal lung showed higher cumulative top 100 clone frequency than tumor.

The sample comprised lung tumor tissue. This chain links TRBV11-2 with TRBJ2-3, with 9 bases matching TRBD2. The TCR originated in a man aged 55-75 years with non-small cell lung cancer. CDR3 in DNA: TGTGCCAGCAGCTTCAAACTAGCGGGTCCCACAGATACCCAGTATTTT. It encodes CASSFKLAGPTDTQYF.